This T cell receptor (beta chain) stems from a study of T cell responses to AZD1222 COVID-19 vaccine. Turning to the study itself: Second-dose schedules of about 4 or about 12 weeks were combined. General study results and limits: Sampled repertoires all dated from after the peak T cell response. Mapped onto spike, vaccine-associated CD4 TCRs spanned it and were dominant at 160-218 and 743-854. Unmutated regions of variants are reportedly targeted by nearly half of spike-specific TCRs.

The germline gives CDR1 SGHNT, CDR2 YENEEA. The CDR3 spans 15 residues. Trimming pared 4 bases from V and 5 bases from J, leaving 16 bases between. About this clone itself: The antigen remains unidentified.

TCRdb keeps only in-frame clones here, not all; method: immunoSEQ multiplex PCR. The table records about 100,000 clones, about 88% of them present only once. Sample: peripheral blood, taken on day 0 of AZD1222 vaccination. The V and J genes are TRBV11-3 and TRBJ2-3; no reliable D call. The receptor was isolated from an adult in good health. The DNA of the CDR3 is TGTGCCAGCAGCTCAGCCGCCGTCCTAAAAGATACGCAGTATTTT. It encodes CASSSAAVLKDTQYF.